This record looks at one T cell receptor beta chain sequence and its context. Its antigen is unknown. The sample originates from a study of Ad26.COV2.S vaccination and SARS-CoV-2 variants. Study in general: The study gave Ad26.COV2.S intramuscularly, once or twice 56 days apart. Study-wide points: Participants in the vaccine arm had higher spike-specific TCR breadth; placebo recipients had lower. Post-vaccination breadth of spike-specific CD8+ and CD4+ T cell responses was reportedly substantial.

Measured with immunoSEQ multiplex PCR; TCRdb has only the in-frame clones, and not every one. The sample records 400,000 to 450,000 clones, about 90% being singletons. Described treatment: 15 to 20 received Ad26.COV2.S at low or high dose, single or two shots; about five received placebo; per-sample allocation not given. Vaccine and placebo recipients were sampled on day 63 after the first injection. What was given as vaccine was an Ad26 vector encoding Wuhan-strain SARS-CoV-2 spike. The CDR3 contains 17 residues. The germline V gene has CDR1 SGHDT and CDR2 YYEEEE. V lost 1 base, J lost 0 bases, and 14 bases lay in between.

The sequence was obtained from a person between 18 and 65 years old who received the Ad26.COV2.S COVID-19 vaccine or a placebo. This chain connects TRBV5-6 to TRBJ1-5; D may be TRBD1 (6 bases). The input for sequencing was peripheral blood, taken in a trial of Ad26.COV2.S vaccine versus placebo. The CDR3 loop is CASSLYGGADSNQPQHF. The CDR3 DNA reads as TGTGCCAGCAGCTTGTACGGGGGCGCGGATAGCAATCAGCCCCAGCATTTT.